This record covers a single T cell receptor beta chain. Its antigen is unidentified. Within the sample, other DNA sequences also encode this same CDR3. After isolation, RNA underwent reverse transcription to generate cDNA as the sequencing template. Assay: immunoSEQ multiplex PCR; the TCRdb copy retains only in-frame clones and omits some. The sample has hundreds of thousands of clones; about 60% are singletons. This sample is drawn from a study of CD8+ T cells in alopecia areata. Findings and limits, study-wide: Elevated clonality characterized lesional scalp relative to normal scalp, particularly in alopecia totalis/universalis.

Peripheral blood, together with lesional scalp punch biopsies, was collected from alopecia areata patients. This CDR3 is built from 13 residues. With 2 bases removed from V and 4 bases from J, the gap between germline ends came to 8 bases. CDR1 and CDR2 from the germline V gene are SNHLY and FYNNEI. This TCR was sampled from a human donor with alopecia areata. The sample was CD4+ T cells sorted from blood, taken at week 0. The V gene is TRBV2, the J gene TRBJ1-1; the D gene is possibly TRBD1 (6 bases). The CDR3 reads CASSEQGRTEAFF. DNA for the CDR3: TGTGCCAGCAGTGAACAGGGGCGCACTGAAGCTTTCTTT. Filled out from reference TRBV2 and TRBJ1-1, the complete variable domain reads EPEVTQTPSHQVTQMGQEVILRCVPISNHLYFYWYRQILGQKVEFLVSFYNNEISEKSEIFDDQFSVERPDGSNFTLKIRSTKLEDSAMYFCASSEQGRTEAFFGQGTRLTVV.